This TCR beta chain derives from a study of OX40 agonist ivuxolimab in advanced cancers. The CDR3 runs to 14 residues. CDR1 is ENHRY and CDR2 is SYGVKD in the germline V gene. V gave up 6 bases and J gave up 4 bases; unmatched junction bases: 8. Method: immunoSEQ multiplex PCR; TCRdb's copy keeps in-frame clones and lacks some. The repertoire has approximately 65,000 clones, 92% of them found once; the top ten carry about 0.66%. The material was CD4+ or CD8+ T cells sorted from blood, obtained in a trial of the OX40 agonist ivuxolimab. The clonotype was recovered from an adult with an advanced solid tumor such as melanoma, head and neck, liver or kidney cancer. The chain joins TRBV10-3 to TRBJ1-2; TRBD1 matches at 7 bases. The CDR3 DNA is TGTGCCATCAGACACGAAGGGGGCCCCTATGGCTACACCTTC. Amino acid sequence: CAIRHEGGPYGYTF.